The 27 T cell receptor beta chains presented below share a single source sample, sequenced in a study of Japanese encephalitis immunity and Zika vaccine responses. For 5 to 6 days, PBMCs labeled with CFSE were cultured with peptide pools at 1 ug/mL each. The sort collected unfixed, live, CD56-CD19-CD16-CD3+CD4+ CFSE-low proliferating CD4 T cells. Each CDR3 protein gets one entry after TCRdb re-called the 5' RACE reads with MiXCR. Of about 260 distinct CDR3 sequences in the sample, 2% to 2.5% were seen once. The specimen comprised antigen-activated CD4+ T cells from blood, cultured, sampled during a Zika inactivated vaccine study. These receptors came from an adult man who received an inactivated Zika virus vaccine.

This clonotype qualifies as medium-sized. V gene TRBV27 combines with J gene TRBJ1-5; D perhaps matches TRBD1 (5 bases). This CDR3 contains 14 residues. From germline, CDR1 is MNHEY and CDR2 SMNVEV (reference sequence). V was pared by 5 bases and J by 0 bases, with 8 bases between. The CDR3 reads CASSGGDSNQPQHF. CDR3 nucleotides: TGTGCCAGCAGTGGGGGGGATAGCAATCAGCCCCAGCATTTT.

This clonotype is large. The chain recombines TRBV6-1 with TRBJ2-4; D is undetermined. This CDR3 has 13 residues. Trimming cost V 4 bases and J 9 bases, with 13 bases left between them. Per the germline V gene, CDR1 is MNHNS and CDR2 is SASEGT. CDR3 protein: CASSGSLESIQYF. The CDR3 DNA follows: TGTGCCAGCAGTGGGTCTCTAGAAAGCATTCAGTACTTC.

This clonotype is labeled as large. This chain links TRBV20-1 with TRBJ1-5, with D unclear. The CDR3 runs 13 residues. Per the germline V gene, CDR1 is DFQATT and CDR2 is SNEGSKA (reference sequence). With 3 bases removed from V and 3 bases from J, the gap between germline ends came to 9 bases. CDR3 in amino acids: CSASSPPNQPQHF. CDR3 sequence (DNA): TGCAGTGCTAGCTCTCCCCCCAATCAGCCCCAGCATTTT.

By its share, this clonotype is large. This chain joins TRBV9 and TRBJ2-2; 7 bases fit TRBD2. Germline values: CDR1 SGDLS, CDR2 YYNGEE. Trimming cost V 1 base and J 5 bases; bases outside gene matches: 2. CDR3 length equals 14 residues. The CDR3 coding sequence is TGTGCCAGCAGCGTACGAGCGGGGACCGGGGAGCTGTTTTTT. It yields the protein CASSVRAGTGELFF.

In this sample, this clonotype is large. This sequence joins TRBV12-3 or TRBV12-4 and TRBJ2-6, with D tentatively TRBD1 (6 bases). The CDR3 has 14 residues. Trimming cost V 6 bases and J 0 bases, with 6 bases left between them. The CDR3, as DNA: TGTGCCAGCAGGGACAGCTCTGGGGCCAACGTCCTGACTTTC. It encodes CASRDSSGANVLTF.

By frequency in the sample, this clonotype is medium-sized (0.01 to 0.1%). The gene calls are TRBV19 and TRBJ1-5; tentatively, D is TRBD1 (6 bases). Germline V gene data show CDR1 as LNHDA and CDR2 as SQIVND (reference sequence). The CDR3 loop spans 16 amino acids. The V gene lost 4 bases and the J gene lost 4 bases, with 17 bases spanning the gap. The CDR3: CASSRFSGEGNQPQHF. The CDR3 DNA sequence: TGTGCCAGTAGTAGGTTTTCAGGGGAGGGTAATCAGCCCCAGCATTTT.

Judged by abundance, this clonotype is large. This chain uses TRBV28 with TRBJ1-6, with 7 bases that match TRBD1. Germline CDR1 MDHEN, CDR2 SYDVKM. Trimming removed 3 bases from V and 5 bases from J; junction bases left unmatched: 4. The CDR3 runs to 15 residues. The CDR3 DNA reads TGTGCCAGCAGTTTTCCGACAGGGCATAATTCACCCCTCCACTTT. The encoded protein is CASSFPTGHNSPLHF. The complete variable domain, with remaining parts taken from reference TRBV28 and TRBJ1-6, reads DVKVTQSSRYLVKRTGEKVFLECVQDMDHENMFWYRQDPGLGLRLIYFSYDVKMKEKGDIPEGYSVSREKKERFSLILESASTNQTSMYLCASSFPTGHNSPLHFGNGTRLTVT.

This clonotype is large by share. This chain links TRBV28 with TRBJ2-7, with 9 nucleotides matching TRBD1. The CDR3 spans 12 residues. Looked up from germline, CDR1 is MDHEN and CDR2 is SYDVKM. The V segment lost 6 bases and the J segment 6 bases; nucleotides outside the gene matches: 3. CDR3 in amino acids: CASRGTGFEQYF. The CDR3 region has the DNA TGTGCCAGCAGAGGGACAGGGTTCGAGCAGTACTTC.

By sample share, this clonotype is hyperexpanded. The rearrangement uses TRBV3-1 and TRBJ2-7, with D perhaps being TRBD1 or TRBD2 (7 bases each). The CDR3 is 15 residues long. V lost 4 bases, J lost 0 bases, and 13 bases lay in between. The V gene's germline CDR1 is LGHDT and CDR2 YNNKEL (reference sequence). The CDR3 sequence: CASSPGGGSSYEQYF. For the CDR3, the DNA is TGTGCCAGCAGCCCAGGGGGAGGGAGCTCCTACGAGCAGTACTTC.

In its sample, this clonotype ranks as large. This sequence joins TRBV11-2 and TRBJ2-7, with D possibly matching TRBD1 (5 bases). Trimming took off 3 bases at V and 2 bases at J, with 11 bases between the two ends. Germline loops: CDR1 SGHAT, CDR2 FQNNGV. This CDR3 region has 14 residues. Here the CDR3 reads CASSFGALAYEQYF. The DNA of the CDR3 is TGTGCCAGCAGCTTTGGGGCCCTGGCCTACGAGCAGTACTTC. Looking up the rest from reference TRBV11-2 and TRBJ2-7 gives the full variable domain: EAGVAQSPRYKIIEKRQSVAFWCNPISGHATLYWYQQILGQGPKLLIQFQNNGVVDDSQLPKDRFSAERLKGVDSTLKIQPAKLEDSAVYLCASSFGALAYEQYFGPGTRLTVT.

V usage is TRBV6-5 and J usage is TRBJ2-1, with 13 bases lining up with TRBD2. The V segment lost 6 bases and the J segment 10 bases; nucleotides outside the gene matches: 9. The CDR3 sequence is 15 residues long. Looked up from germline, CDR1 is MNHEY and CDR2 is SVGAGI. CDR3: CASSRTSGGVGEQFF. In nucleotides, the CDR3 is TGTGCCAGCAGCCGAACTAGCGGGGGGGTCGGCGAGCAGTTCTTC.

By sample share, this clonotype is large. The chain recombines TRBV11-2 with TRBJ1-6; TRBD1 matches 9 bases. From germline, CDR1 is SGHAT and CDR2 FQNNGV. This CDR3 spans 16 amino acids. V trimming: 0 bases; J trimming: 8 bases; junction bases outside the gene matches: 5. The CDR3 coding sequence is TGTGCCAGCAGCTTAGAGGGGACAGGGCGACATTCACCCCTCCACTTT. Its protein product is CASSLEGTGRHSPLHF.

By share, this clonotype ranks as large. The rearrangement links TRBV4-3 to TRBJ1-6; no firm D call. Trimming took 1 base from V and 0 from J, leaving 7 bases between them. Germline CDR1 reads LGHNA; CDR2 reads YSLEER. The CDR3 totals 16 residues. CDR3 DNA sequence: TGCGCCAGCAGCCAAGGAGGGAGCTCCTATAATTCACCCCTCCACTTT. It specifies CASSQGGSSYNSPLHF.

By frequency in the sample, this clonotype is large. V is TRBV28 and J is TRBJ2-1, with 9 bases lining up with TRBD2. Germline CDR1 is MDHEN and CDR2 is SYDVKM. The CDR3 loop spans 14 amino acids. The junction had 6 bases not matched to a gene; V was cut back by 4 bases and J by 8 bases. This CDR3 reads CASSSGGLADEQFF. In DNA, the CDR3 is TGTGCCAGCAGTTCCGGGGGACTAGCTGATGAGCAGTTCTTC.

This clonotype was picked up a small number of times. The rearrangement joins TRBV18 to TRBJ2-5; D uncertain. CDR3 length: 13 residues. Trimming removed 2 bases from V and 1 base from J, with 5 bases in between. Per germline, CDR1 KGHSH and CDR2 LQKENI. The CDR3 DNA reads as TGTGCCAGCTCACCATTTCCCCAAGAGACCCAGTACTTC. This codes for CASSPFPQETQYF. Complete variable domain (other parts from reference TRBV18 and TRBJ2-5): NAGVMQNPRHLVRRRGQEARLRCSPMKGHSHVYWYRQLPEEGLKFMVYLQKENIIDESGMPKERFSAEFPKEGPSILRIQQVVRGDSAAYFCASSPFPQETQYFGPGTRLLVL.

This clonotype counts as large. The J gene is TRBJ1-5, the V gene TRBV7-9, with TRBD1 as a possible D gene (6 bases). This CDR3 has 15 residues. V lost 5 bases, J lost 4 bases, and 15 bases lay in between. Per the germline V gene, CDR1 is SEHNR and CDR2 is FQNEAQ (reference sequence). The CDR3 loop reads CASSGTTGKNQPQHF. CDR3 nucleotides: TGTGCCAGCAGCGGGACTACAGGGAAAAATCAGCCCCAGCATTTT.

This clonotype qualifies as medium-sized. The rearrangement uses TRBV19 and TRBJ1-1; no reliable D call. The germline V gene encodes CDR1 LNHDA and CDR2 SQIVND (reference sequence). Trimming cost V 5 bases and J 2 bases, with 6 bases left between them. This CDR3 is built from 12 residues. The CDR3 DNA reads TGTGCCAGTAGTCTCCACAACACTGAAGCTTTCTTT. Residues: CASSLHNTEAFF.

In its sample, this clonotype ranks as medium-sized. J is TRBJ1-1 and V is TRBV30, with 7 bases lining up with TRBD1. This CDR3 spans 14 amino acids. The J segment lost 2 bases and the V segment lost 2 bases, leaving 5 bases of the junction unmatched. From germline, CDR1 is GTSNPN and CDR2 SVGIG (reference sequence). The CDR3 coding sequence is TGTGCCTGGAGTTGGGACAGCCGCAACACTGAAGCTTTCTTT. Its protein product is CAWSWDSRNTEAFF. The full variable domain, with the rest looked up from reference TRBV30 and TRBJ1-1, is SQTIHQWPATLVQPVGSPLSLECTVEGTSNPNLYWYRQAAGRGLQLLFYSVGIGQISSEVPQNLSASRPQDRQFILSSKKLLLSDSGFYLCAWSWDSRNTEAFFGQGTRLTVV.

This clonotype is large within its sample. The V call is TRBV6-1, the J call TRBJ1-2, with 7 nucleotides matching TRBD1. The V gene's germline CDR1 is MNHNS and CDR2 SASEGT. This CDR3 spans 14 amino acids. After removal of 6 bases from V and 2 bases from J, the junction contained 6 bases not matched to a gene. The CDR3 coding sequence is TGTGCCAGCAGGGACATGACAGGGAACTATGGCTACACCTTC. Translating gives CASRDMTGNYGYTF.

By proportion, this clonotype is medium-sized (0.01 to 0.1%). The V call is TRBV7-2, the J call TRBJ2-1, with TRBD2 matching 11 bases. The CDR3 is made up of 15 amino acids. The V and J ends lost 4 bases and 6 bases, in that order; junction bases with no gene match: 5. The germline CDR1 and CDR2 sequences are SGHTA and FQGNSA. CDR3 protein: CASSYSSGGPNEQFF. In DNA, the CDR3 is TGTGCCAGCAGCTACTCTAGCGGGGGGCCCAATGAGCAGTTCTTC.

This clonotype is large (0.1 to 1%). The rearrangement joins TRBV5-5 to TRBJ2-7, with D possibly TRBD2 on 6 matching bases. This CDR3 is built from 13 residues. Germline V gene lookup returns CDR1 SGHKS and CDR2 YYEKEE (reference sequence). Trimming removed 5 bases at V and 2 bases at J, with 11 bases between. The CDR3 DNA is TGTGCCAGCAGTTCCTCTAGCGCCTACGAGCAGTACTTC. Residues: CASSSSSAYEQYF.

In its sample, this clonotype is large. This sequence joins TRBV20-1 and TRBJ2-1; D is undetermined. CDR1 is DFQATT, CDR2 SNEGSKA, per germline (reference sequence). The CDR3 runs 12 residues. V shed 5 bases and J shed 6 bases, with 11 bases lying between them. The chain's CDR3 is CSALAPSNEQFF. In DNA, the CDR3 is TGCAGTGCTCTCGCCCCTTCCAATGAGCAGTTCTTC.

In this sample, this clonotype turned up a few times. The DNA for the CDR3 is TGTGCCAGCAGCGTAGACAATTTCTCCTACGAGCAGTACTTC. Its translation is CASSVDNFSYEQYF. The V and J genes are TRBV7-2 and TRBJ2-7; no reliable D call. In germline, CDR1 is SGHTA, CDR2 FQGNSA. V dropped 5 bases and J dropped 0 bases, with 11 bases sitting between them. The CDR3 spans 14 residues.

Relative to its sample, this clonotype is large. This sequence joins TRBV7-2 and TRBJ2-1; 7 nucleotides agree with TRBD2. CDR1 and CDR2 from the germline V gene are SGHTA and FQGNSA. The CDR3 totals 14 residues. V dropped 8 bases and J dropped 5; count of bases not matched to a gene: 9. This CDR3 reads CASAGPAGNNEQFF. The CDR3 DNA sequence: TGTGCCAGCGCAGGGCCAGCGGGGAACAATGAGCAGTTCTTC.

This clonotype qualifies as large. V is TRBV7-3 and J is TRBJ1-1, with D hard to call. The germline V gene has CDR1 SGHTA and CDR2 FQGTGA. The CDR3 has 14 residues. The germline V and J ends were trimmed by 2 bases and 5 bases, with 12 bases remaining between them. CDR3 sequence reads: CASSLWGDGTEAFF. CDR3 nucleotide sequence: TGTGCCAGCAGCTTATGGGGAGACGGAACTGAAGCTTTCTTT.

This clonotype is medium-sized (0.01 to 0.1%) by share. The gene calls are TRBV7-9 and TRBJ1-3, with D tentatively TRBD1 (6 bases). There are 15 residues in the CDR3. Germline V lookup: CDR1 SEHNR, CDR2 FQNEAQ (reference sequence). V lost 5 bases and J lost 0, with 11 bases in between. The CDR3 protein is CASSKQGASGNTIYF. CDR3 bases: TGTGCCAGCAGCAAACAGGGAGCCTCTGGAAACACCATATATTTT.

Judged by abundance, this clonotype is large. The CDR3 spells CASSERISGNTIYF. The CDR3 bases are TGCGCCAGCAGTGAAAGGATTTCTGGAAACACCATATATTTT. The genes are TRBV10-1 and TRBJ1-3; no clear D. This CDR3 has 14 residues. Trimming shortened V by 3 bases and J by 1 base, and 7 bases separated the two germline ends. Germline-derived CDR1 and CDR2 are WNHNN and SYGVQD (reference sequence).